This T cell receptor (beta chain) derives from a study of a mutant IDH1 vaccine in newly diagnosed glioma. Study information: The initiation of vaccination occurred 4-6 weeks after radiotherapy alone, or with temozolomide cycles. Previous treatment comprised radiotherapy, temozolomide, or both, mostly both.

Libraries were prepared by immunoSEQ multiplex PCR; TCRdb keeps only in-frame clonotypes and omits some of them. The table has about 53,000 clones, 80% to 90% seen once. The CDR3 contains 17 residues. The V and J ends lost 5 bases and 2 bases respectively, with 22 bases between them. Germline V gene lookup returns CDR1 SEHNR and CDR2 FQNEAQ (reference sequence). Time point of the sample: week 5, during vaccination. The content of each vaccine dose was 300 ug of mutant IDH1 20-mer peptide, and topical imiquimod accompanied it. About this clone: Its specificity is not known.

The source of this sequence is a woman between 50 and 59 years old with glioma. The V gene is TRBV7-9, the J gene TRBJ2-7; D gene ambiguous. Specimen: PBMCs, collected from a glioma patient whose treatment included an IDH1 peptide vaccine. CDR3 sequence (DNA): TGTGCCAGCAGCGTAAATTCCCGGTCCCTCTCCCCCTACGAGCAGTACTTC. Residues: CASSVNSRSLSPYEQYF. The full variable domain, rest sourced from reference TRBV7-9 and TRBJ2-7, is DTGVSQNPRHKITKRGQNVTFRCDPISEHNRLYWYRQTLGQGPEFLTYFQNEAQLEKSRLLSDRFSAERPKGSFSTLEIQRTEQGDSAMYLCASSVNSRSLSPYEQYFGPGTRLTVT.